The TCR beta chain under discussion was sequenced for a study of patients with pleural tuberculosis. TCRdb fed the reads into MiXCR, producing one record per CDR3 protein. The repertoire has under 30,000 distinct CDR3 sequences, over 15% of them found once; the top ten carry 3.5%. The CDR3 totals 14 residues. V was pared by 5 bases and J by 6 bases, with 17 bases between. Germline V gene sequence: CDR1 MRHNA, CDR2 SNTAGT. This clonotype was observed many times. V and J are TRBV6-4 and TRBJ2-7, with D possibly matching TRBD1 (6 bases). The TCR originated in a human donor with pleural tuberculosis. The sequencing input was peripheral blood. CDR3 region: CASSIEQGVSEQYF. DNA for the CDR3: TGTGCCAGCAGTATAGAACAGGGCGTAAGCGAGCAGTACTTC.